This entry lists 26 T cell receptor beta chains sequenced from one sample in a study of T cell changes during pregnancy in multiple sclerosis. Profiling relied on immunoSEQ multiplex PCR, and the TCRdb table lists in-frame clones only, not all of them. This sample carries some 52,000 clones, 80% to 95% of them seen once, and the ten largest clones take approximately 0.68%. Sequenced material: CD4+ T cells from peripheral blood mononuclear cells, taken in the third trimester of pregnancy. The receptors were sampled from a female donor with multiple sclerosis, enrolled in a pregnancy study.

The chain is built from TRBV2 and TRBJ1-2; weak D call: TRBD1 (6 bases). The germline CDR1 and CDR2 sequences are SNHLY and FYNNEI. With 9 bases removed from V and 4 bases from J, the gap between germline ends came to 15 bases. CDR3 length equals 13 residues. This chain's CDR3 is CASTGGTSYGYTF. The CDR3 coding sequence is TGTGCCAGTACGGGGGGGACATCCTATGGCTACACCTTC.

The V gene is TRBV4-3, the J gene TRBJ1-2; TRBD1 matches at 7 bases. This CDR3 has 14 amino acids. The trim removed 2 bases at V and 8 bases at J, leaving 8 bases unmatched. Germline V lookup: CDR1 LGHNA, CDR2 YSLEER. This CDR3 is CASSQSGGALGYTF. The CDR3 DNA sequence: TGCGCCAGCAGCCAATCAGGGGGAGCCCTCGGCTACACCTTC.

The V gene is TRBV28, the J gene TRBJ2-7, with 8 positions matching TRBD1. V was clipped by 6 bases and J by 7 bases; unmatched bases: 14. The CDR3 is 15 amino acids. Germline V lookup: CDR1 MDHEN, CDR2 SYDVKM. Here the CDR3 DNA reads TGTGCCAGCAGGACAGACGGACAGGGATGGGGTGAGCAGTACTTC. As protein: CASRTDGQGWGEQYF.

The J gene is TRBJ2-7, the V gene TRBV5-1, with TRBD1 matching 7 bases. Germline V gene lookup returns CDR1 SGHRS and CDR2 YFSETQ. The CDR3 length is 15 residues. The trim removed 4 bases at V and 2 bases at J, leaving 9 bases unmatched. The CDR3 spells CASSITTGTAYEQYF. CDR3 nucleotides: TGCGCCAGCAGCATCACGACAGGGACAGCCTACGAGCAGTACTTC.

This chain connects TRBV5-6 to TRBJ2-5; TRBD2 agrees at 14 bases. V trimming: 1 base; J trimming: 4 bases; junction bases outside the gene matches: 9. CDR1 is SGHDT and CDR2 is YYEEEE in the germline V gene. This CDR3 is 18 amino acids long. CDR3 sequence (DNA): TGTGCCAGCAGCTTGTTGGTGAGACTAGCGGGGGGGATAGAGACCCAGTACTTC. It encodes CASSLLVRLAGGIETQYF.

The rearrangement joins TRBV7-9 to TRBJ2-5; D is uncertain. CDR3 length: 13 residues. V was trimmed by 6 bases and J by 9 bases, leaving 17 bases between them. The germline CDR1 and CDR2 sequences are SEHNR and FQNEAQ (reference sequence). The CDR3 nucleotides are TGTGCCAGCAGTTTTACCCTCGTTGAGGCCCAGTACTTC. Translated: CASSFTLVEAQYF.

The chain is built from TRBV6-5 and TRBJ1-1, with D tentatively TRBD1 (6 bases). The CDR3 has 14 amino acids. Germline V gene sequence: CDR1 MNHEY, CDR2 SVGAGI. With 7 bases removed from V and 0 bases from J, the gap between germline ends came to 12 bases. The CDR3 region has the DNA TGTGCCAGCAAAACAGGGTCCCTGAACACTGAAGCTTTCTTT. This gives the protein CASKTGSLNTEAFF.

V gene TRBV19 combines with J gene TRBJ2-3; 9 nucleotides match TRBD1. Trimming removed 8 bases from V and 4 bases from J; junction bases left unmatched: 7. Germline V gene sequence: CDR1 LNHDA, CDR2 SQIVND (reference sequence). The CDR3 has 14 residues. The CDR3 region has the DNA TGTGCCAGTCGGACAGGGGCCCCCCCAGATACGCAGTATTTT. Protein: CASRTGAPPDTQYF.

The CDR3 loop is CASSLGIFGRGPSGTYNEQFF. In nucleotides, the CDR3 is TGTGCCAGCTCACTGGGTATATTCGGGCGGGGGCCGTCTGGGACCTACAATGAGCAGTTCTTC. The gene calls are TRBV18 and TRBJ2-1; D is possibly TRBD2 (7 bases). Deletions cut 4 bases from V and 2 bases from J, with 30 bases between. This CDR3 is 21 amino acids long. CDR1 and CDR2 (germline): KGHSH, LQKENI.

This chain uses TRBV11-1 with TRBJ1-1; 7 nucleotides match TRBD1. V gave up 5 bases and J gave up 6 bases; unmatched junction bases: 12. Germline lookup yields CDR1 SGHAT and CDR2 FQDESV (reference sequence). This CDR3 has 15 residues. The CDR3 protein is CASSQDRRRDSEAFF. The DNA of the CDR3 is TGTGCCAGCAGCCAGGACAGGAGGCGAGACTCTGAAGCTTTCTTT.

The rearrangement links TRBV5-6 to TRBJ1-1; D possibly corresponds to TRBD1 (5 bases). From germline, CDR1 is SGHDT and CDR2 YYEEEE. V lost 4 bases and J 0 bases, leaving 7 bases between the germline ends. CDR3 length: 13 residues. CDR3 DNA sequence: TGTGCCAGCAGCCTAGGGGTGAACACTGAAGCTTTCTTT. It translates to CASSLGVNTEAFF. The full variable domain, in which reference TRBV5-6 and TRBJ1-1 provide the parts outside the CDR3, is DAGVTQSPTHLIKTRGQQVTLRCSPKSGHDTVSWYQQALGQGPQFIFQYYEEEERQRGNFPDRFSGHQFPNYSSELNVNALLLGDSALYLCASSLGVNTEAFFGQGTRLTVV.

J is TRBJ2-3 and V is TRBV19; TRBD2 agrees at 7 bases. Trimming took 5 bases from V and 5 from J; bases not matched to a gene: 4. Germline V gene data show CDR1 as LNHDA and CDR2 as SQIVND (reference sequence). The CDR3 has 13 amino acids. CDR3 in amino acids: CASSAAGEDTQYF. For the CDR3, the DNA is TGTGCCAGTAGTGCCGCGGGGGAAGATACGCAGTATTTT.

This sequence joins TRBV30 and TRBJ1-1, with D possibly TRBD1 on 5 matching bases. The CDR3 has 16 residues. CDR1 and CDR2 (germline): GTSNPN, SVGIG (reference sequence). Trimming pared 0 bases from V and 1 base from J, leaving 15 bases between. Written as DNA, the CDR3 is TGTGCCTGGAGTGTATGGGAACAGGAGGGGAACACTGAAGCTTTCTTT. This gives the protein CAWSVWEQEGNTEAFF.

V and J are TRBV11-3 and TRBJ2-1, with 8 nucleotides matching TRBD1. V lost 8 bases to trimming and J lost 3 bases; unmatched junction nucleotides: 12. The germline gives CDR1 SGHNT, CDR2 YENEEA. The CDR3 runs to 16 residues. The CDR3 DNA follows: TGTGCCAGCTCATCAGGGGGCTTGGTTCGCTACAATGAGCAGTTCTTC. It encodes CASSSGGLVRYNEQFF. The full variable domain, rest sourced from reference TRBV11-3 and TRBJ2-1, is EAGVVQSPRYKIIEKKQPVAFWCNPISGHNTLYWYLQNLGQGPELLIRYENEEAVDDSQLPKDRFSAERLKGVDSTLKIQPAELGDSAVYLCASSSGGLVRYNEQFFGPGTRLTVL.

The chain employs TRBV23-1 and TRBJ2-7, with 8 bases fitting TRBD1. TRBV23-1 is reported as an ORF; its role is uncertain. V was clipped by 2 bases and J by 3 bases; unmatched bases: 9. This CDR3 is 16 amino acids long. In DNA, the CDR3 is TGCGCCAGCAGTCAACCCGGACAGGGCGACAGCTACGAGCAGTACTTC. Residues: CASSQPGQGDSYEQYF.

For the CDR3, the DNA is TGTGCCAGCAGACTCAAGGACATATCTTTTAATGGCTACACCTTC. Amino acid sequence: CASRLKDISFNGYTF. This chain joins TRBV7-2 and TRBJ1-2; possible D gene TRBD1, 5 bases. Germline V gives CDR1 SGHTA, CDR2 FQGNSA. V was shortened by 6 bases and J by 6 bases, with 20 bases between the two germline ends. There are 15 residues in the CDR3.

V gene TRBV6-5 combines with J gene TRBJ2-1, with TRBD2 matching over 15 bases. The germline V gene encodes CDR1 MNHEY and CDR2 SVGAGI. V shed 5 bases, J shed 15 bases, and the junction held 11 bases outside the gene matches. The CDR3 extends over 15 amino acids. As DNA, the CDR3 is TGTGCCAGCAGTCTCCCCGGGACTAGCGGGGGGCGGCTGTTCTTC. It is translated as CASSLPGTSGGRLFF.

The genes are TRBV4-3 and TRBJ2-7; TRBD1 agrees at 9 bases. Trimming cost V 1 base and J 5 bases; bases outside gene matches: 6. In germline, CDR1 is LGHNA, CDR2 YSLEER. CDR3 length: 15 residues. The CDR3 loop is CASSQGGDRVHEQYF. Here the CDR3 DNA reads TGCGCCAGCAGCCAAGGGGGGGACAGGGTACACGAGCAGTACTTC.

The V call is TRBV7-2, the J call TRBJ2-7, with 8 nucleotides matching TRBD2. V shed 5 bases, J shed 4 bases, and the junction held 4 bases outside the gene matches. CDR1 and CDR2 from the germline V gene are SGHTA and FQGNSA. This CDR3 is 13 amino acids long. The CDR3 loop reads CASSKQRGYEQYF. The CDR3 nucleotides are TGTGCCAGCAGCAAACAGCGGGGGTACGAGCAGTACTTC.

The rearrangement uses TRBV7-2 and TRBJ1-5; TRBD1 might be the D (5 bases). V was trimmed by 2 bases and J by 4 bases, leaving 6 bases between them. CDR3 length: 13 amino acids. Germline lookup yields CDR1 SGHTA and CDR2 FQGNSA. Written as DNA, the CDR3 is TGTGCCAGCAGCTTAAAGGGGAATCAGCCCCAGCATTTT. This gives the protein CASSLKGNQPQHF.

The chain combines TRBV21-1 with TRBJ1-2; the table's D gene call, TRBD1, was not cross checked with the DNA. TRBV21-1 is described as a pseudogene. This CDR3 has 19 residues. The CDR3 reads CASSSRTGAEIGGGDGYTF. CDR3 in DNA: TGTGCCAGCAGCAGCCGGACAGGGGCGGAAATTGGAGGGGGAGATGGCTACACCTTC.

The rearrangement links TRBV6-1 to TRBJ1-4; no definite D call. This CDR3 has 17 residues. Germline CDR1 is MNHNS and CDR2 is SASEGT. V lost 3 bases and J lost 2, with 16 bases in between. CDR3 DNA sequence: TGTGCCAGCAGTGAGCGGGCCTTAGTTGGGACTAATGAAAAACTGTTTTTT. Its translation: CASSERALVGTNEKLFF.

The V call is TRBV29-1, the J call TRBJ2-7; TRBD1 agrees at 7 bases. The CDR3 is 13 residues long. The germline V gene has CDR1 SQVTM and CDR2 ANQGSEA. Unmatched junction bases numbered 7, after V lost 5 bases and J lost 3 bases. CDR3 in DNA: TGCAGCGTTTCCGGGACAGTCAGCTACGAGCAGTACTTC. It is translated as CSVSGTVSYEQYF.

The table lists this clone with a few counts. This sequence joins TRBV7-9 and TRBJ1-4; D might be TRBD1 (6 bases). Germline CDR1 is SEHNR and CDR2 is FQNEAQ (reference sequence). This CDR3 is 14 amino acids long. V shed 5 bases and J shed 7 bases, with 14 bases lying between them. CDR3 residues: CASSPDRFSEKLFF. CDR3 nucleotide sequence: TGTGCCAGCAGCCCGGACAGATTTTCTGAAAAACTGTTTTTT.

The chain couples TRBV10-3 to TRBJ1-4; no firm D call. Germline CDR1 reads ENHRY; CDR2 reads SYGVKD. The CDR3 length is 13 residues. The V end lost 11 bases, the J end lost 7 bases, and 17 bases lay between the germline ends. The CDR3 nucleotides are TGTGCCGCCCGAGGCGGCGAGGGTGAAAAACTGTTTTTT. Residues: CAARGGEGEKLFF.

This clone was picked up one time. The CDR3: CASGTLGTSGEQYF. The CDR3 DNA sequence: TGTGCTAGTGGTACCCTCGGGACTAGCGGCGAGCAGTACTTC. This sequence joins TRBV12-5 and TRBJ2-7; 11 bases are a match to TRBD2. V lost 5 bases to trimming and J lost 6 bases; unmatched junction nucleotides: 6. The germline V gene encodes CDR1 LGHNT and CDR2 FRNRAP. CDR3 length: 14 residues.